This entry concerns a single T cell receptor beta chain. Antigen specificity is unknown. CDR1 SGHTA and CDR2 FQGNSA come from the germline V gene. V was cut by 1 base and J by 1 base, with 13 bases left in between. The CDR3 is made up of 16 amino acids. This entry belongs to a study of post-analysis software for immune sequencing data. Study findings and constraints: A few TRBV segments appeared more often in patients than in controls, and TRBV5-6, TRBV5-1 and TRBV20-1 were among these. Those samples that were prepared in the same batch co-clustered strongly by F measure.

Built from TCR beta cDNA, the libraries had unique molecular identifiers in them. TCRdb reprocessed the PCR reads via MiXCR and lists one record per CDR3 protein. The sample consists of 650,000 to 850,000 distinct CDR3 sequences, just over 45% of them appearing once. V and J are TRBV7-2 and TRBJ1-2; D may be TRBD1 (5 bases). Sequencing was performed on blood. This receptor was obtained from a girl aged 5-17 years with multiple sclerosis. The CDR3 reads CASSLGGQGGNYGYTF. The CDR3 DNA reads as TGTGCCAGCAGCTTAGGAGGGCAGGGAGGTAACTATGGCTACACCTTC.